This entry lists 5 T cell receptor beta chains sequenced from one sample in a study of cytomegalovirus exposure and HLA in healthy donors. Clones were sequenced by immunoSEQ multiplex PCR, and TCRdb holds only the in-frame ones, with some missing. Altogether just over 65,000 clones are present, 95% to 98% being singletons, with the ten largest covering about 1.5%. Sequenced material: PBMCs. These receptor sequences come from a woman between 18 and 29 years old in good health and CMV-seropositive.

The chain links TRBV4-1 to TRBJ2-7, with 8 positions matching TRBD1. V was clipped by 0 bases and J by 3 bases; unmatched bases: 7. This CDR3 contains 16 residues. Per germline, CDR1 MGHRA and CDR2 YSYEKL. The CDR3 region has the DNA TGCGCCAGCAGCCAAGAGATGGGGACAGGCTACTACGAGCAGTACTTC. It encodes CASSQEMGTGYYEQYF.

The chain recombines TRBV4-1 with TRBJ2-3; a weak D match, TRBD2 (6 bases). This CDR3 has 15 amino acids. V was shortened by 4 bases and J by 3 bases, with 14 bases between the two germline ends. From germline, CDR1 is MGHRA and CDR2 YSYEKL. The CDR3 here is CASSRTGTGTDTQYF. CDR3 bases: TGCGCCAGCAGCCGCACCGGGACTGGAACAGATACGCAGTATTTT.

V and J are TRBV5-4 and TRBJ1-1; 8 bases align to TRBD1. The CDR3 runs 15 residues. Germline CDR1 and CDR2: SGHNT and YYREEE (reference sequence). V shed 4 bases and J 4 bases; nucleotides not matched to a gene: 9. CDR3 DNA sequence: TGTGCCAGCAGCCCGAAGACAGGGGAGATCACTGAAGCTTTCTTT. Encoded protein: CASSPKTGEITEAFF.

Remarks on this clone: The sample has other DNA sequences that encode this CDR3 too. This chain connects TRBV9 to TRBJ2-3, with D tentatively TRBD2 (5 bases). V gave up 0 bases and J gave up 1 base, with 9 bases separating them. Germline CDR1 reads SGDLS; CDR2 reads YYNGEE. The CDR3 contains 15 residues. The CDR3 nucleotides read TGTGCCAGCAGCGTAGGTGGTAGCGGCACAGATACGCAGTATTTT. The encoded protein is CASSVGGSGTDTQYF. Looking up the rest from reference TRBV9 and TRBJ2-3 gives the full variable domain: DSGVTQTPKHLITATGQRVTLRCSPRSGDLSVYWYQQSLDQGLQFLIQYYNGEERAKGNILERFSAQQFPDLHSELNLSSLELGDSALYFCASSVGGSGTDTQYFGPGTRLTVL.

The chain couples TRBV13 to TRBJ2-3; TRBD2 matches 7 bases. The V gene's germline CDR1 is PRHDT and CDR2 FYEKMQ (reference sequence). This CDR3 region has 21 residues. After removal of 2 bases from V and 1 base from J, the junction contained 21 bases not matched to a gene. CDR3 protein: CASSLFREASGPSWGTDTQYF. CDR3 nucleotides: TGTGCCAGCAGCTTATTTCGGGAGGCTAGCGGACCTTCATGGGGCACAGATACGCAGTATTTT.